This TCR beta chain was found in a study of T-cell reconstitution after alpha-beta-depleted transplantation in children. Whole-study findings and limits: One year after transplant, T-cell counts and diversity came mostly from newly produced T cells.

This clonotype occurred many times. As yet, its antigen is unknown. Unique molecular identifiers were incorporated into the prepared TCRbeta library. A single record per CDR3 protein comes from TCRdb applying MiXCR to the PCR reads. The table records 29,000 or so distinct CDR3 sequences, roughly 6% of them present only once. The CDR3 has 13 residues. Germline V gene lookup returns CDR1 MNHEY and CDR2 SMNVEV (reference sequence). Trimming took 5 bases from V and 5 from J, leaving 12 bases between them. The TCR sequence derives from a male patient between 10 and 17 years old who had a stem cell transplant for acute myeloid leukemia, so the T cells may come from the graft donor. The source was PBMCs, mostly from graft donor cells, collected 180 days after TCRalphabeta/CD19-depleted stem cell transplant. The rearrangement uses TRBV27 and TRBJ1-1; D gene uncertain. CDR3 sequence reads: CASSPLVGTEAFF. Here the CDR3 DNA reads TGTGCCAGCAGTCCCTTAGTGGGGACTGAAGCTTTCTTT.